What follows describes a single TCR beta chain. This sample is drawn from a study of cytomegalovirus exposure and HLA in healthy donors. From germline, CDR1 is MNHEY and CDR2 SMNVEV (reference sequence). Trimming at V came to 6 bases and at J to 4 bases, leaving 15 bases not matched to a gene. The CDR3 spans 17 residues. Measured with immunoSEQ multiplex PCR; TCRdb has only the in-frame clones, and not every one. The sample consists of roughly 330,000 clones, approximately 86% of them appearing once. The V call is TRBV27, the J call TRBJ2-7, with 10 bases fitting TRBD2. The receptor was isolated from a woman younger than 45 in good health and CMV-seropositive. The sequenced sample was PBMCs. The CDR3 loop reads CASSHLSLAGVGYEQYF. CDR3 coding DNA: TGTGCCAGCAGCCATCTTAGCCTAGCGGGAGTTGGTTACGAGCAGTACTTC.